These 28 T cell receptor beta chains were sequenced from one sample in a study of T-cell memory formation after mild COVID-19 (dated by TCRdb to the early 2020s). Libraries were made using 5' RACE. For sequencing, an Illumina NovaSeq 6000 was employed. TCRdb reran the public reads through fastp at Q25 and MiXCR, keeping productive beta chains. Each record represents a unique CDR3 protein, reported with the most common genes and DNA among its rows. The sample has about 610,000 distinct CDR3 sequences on record, roughly 17% of them singletons. The top ten clones comprise roughly 8.2% of the sample. The specimen sequenced was PBMCs or a T cell subset sorted from them (not recorded which). These receptors all come from an adult woman who had mild COVID-19 (a few samples of this study predate the infection). The sample titles of this study are shuffled in the database, so cell type and time point are left out; the donor was told from shared clones.

The V call is TRBV29-1, the J call TRBJ2-7; D is undetermined. CDR1 is SQVTM, CDR2 ANQGSEA, per germline. The CDR3 covers 12 residues. Trimming left V 4 bases short and J 2 bases short, with 9 bases between. CDR3 protein: CSVGIRTYEQYF. The CDR3 DNA follows: TGCAGCGTTGGGATCAGGACCTACGAGCAGTACTTC.

The genes are TRBV11-2 and TRBJ2-1; weak D call: TRBD2 (5 bases). This CDR3 spans 18 amino acids. V lost 5 bases to trimming and J lost 4 bases, with 24 bases between them. CDR1 and CDR2 from the germline V gene are SGHAT and FQNNGV. CDR3 amino acids: CASSTIRGNRLEYNEQFF. The CDR3 DNA reads as TGTGCCAGCAGCACCATTCGAGGGAACAGATTAGAATACAATGAGCAGTTCTTC.

This clonotype was counted at least ten times. The rearrangement links TRBV7-2 to TRBJ1-3; D is possibly TRBD1 (5 bases). V lost 3 bases, J lost 0 bases, and 12 bases lay in between. The CDR3 spans 16 residues. Per the germline V gene, CDR1 is SGHTA and CDR2 is FQGNSA. The DNA of the CDR3 is TGTGCCAGCAGCTTCACCGGGACGGCCTCTGGAAACACCATATATTTT. Its protein is CASSFTGTASGNTIYF.

The chain carries TRBV14 and TRBJ2-1; 7 bases are a match to TRBD2. Per the germline V gene, CDR1 is SGHDN and CDR2 is FVKESK. The CDR3 extends over 16 amino acids. The ends lost 6 bases at V and 8 bases at J; junction bases unmatched: 16. The CDR3 loop reads CASRSAWGEGRHEQFF. The CDR3 DNA reads TGTGCCAGCAGGTCCGCTTGGGGGGAGGGCCGGCATGAGCAGTTCTTC.

The chain recombines TRBV7-3 with TRBJ1-6; D call uncertain. The CDR3 is made up of 19 amino acids. Germline V gene lookup returns CDR1 SGHTA and CDR2 FQGTGA. V lost 0 bases, J lost 9 bases, and 24 bases lay in between. The CDR3 nucleotides are TGTGCCAGCAGCTTAACTCCCGCGATTGGCAGGCTGGGAAGTTCACCCCTCCACTTT. It encodes CASSLTPAIGRLGSSPLHF. The full variable domain, completed using reference TRBV7-3 and TRBJ1-6, is GAGVSQTPSNKVTEKGKYVELRCDPISGHTALYWYRQSLGQGPEFLIYFQGTGAADDSGLPNDRFFAVRPEGSVSTLKIQRTERGDSAVYLCASSLTPAIGRLGSSPLHFGNGTRLTVT.

V gene TRBV6-2 or TRBV6-3 combines with J gene TRBJ2-2; 8 bases align to TRBD1. With 6 bases clipped from V and 0 bases from J, the junction kept 0 bases outside the gene matches. The CDR3 has 14 amino acids. Germline values: CDR1 MNHEY, CDR2 SVGEGT. CDR3 loop: CASRGQANTGELFF. The CDR3 bases are TGTGCCAGCAGGGGACAGGCGAACACCGGGGAGCTGTTTTTT.

This rearrangement joins TRBV7-9 to TRBJ2-7; the D is unclear. The CDR3 covers 13 residues. CDR1 SEHNR and CDR2 FQNEAQ come from the germline V gene (reference sequence). Trimming took off 5 bases at V and 2 bases at J, with 10 bases between the two ends. The CDR3 sequence: CASSRTVPYEQYF. The CDR3 DNA follows: TGTGCCAGCAGCAGAACAGTTCCCTACGAGCAGTACTTC.

The DNA for the CDR3 is TGTGCCAGCAGTTCCAACAGGGGTGCTTTCTTT. This translates into CASSSNRGAFF. The chain employs TRBV28 and TRBJ1-1, with TRBD1 matching 7 bases. CDR3 length: 11 amino acids. Germline-derived CDR1 and CDR2 are MDHEN and SYDVKM. Trimming took 4 bases from V and 11 from J; bases not matched to a gene: 4. Drawing the rest from reference TRBV28 and TRBJ1-1, the complete variable domain is DVKVTQSSRYLVKRTGEKVFLECVQDMDHENMFWYRQDPGLGLRLIYFSYDVKMKEKGDIPEGYSVSREKKERFSLILESASTNQTSMYLCASSSNRGAFFGQGTRLTVV.

This chain joins TRBV9 and TRBJ2-7, with TRBD1 matching 9 bases. The junction had 6 bases not matched to a gene; V was cut back by 3 bases and J by 5 bases. The CDR3 runs 14 residues. Germline-derived CDR1 and CDR2 are SGDLS and YYNGEE. The CDR3 loop is CASSAPWTGDEQYF. DNA for the CDR3: TGTGCCAGCAGCGCGCCCTGGACAGGGGACGAGCAGTACTTC. Drawing the rest from reference TRBV9 and TRBJ2-7, the complete variable domain is DSGVTQTPKHLITATGQRVTLRCSPRSGDLSVYWYQQSLDQGLQFLIQYYNGEERAKGNILERFSAQQFPDLHSELNLSSLELGDSALYFCASSAPWTGDEQYFGPGTRLTVT.

The CDR3 bases are TGTGCCAGCAGCCCCAGGGGCCTTGTACGAGCGGGAGGGCGTGAGCAGTTCTTC. Its protein product is CASSPRGLVRAGGREQFF. The V gene is TRBV6-2 or TRBV6-3, the J gene TRBJ2-1, with 10 bases matching TRBD2. Germline CDR1 reads MNHEY; CDR2 reads SVGEGT. The CDR3 sequence is 18 residues long. With V trimmed by 6 bases and J by 9 bases, 20 bases remained unmatched.

The rearrangement links TRBV23-1 to TRBJ1-5, with TRBD1 matching 10 bases. TRBV23-1 is an ORF, and what it does is uncertain. This CDR3 comprises 18 residues. Trimming removed 2 bases from V and 4 bases from J; junction bases left unmatched: 11. CDR3 region: CASSQGRDRGPINQPQHF. The CDR3 DNA follows: TGCGCCAGCAGTCAAGGCCGGGACAGGGGTCCCATAAATCAGCCCCAGCATTTT.

This clonotype was seen repeatedly, ten times or more. The genes are TRBV5-5 and TRBJ2-1; no firm D call. CDR3 length: 16 amino acids. The germline CDR1 and CDR2 sequences are SGHKS and YYEKEE (reference sequence). Trimming left V 0 bases short and J 1 base short, with 11 bases between. In DNA form, the CDR3 reads TGTGCCAGCAGCTTGGCCGCAGTTTATTCCTACAATGAGCAGTTCTTC. Amino acid sequence: CASSLAAVYSYNEQFF.

V gene TRBV4-2 combines with J gene TRBJ2-2; the D is unclear. The germline V gene has CDR1 LGHNA and CDR2 YNFKEQ. V was clipped by 1 base and J by 4 bases, with 16 bases between them. This CDR3 is 17 amino acids long. CDR3 coding DNA: TGTGCCAGCAGCCAAGCGGTTGTAGTCGTCCGCACCGGGGAGCTGTTTTTT. Its translation is CASSQAVVVVRTGELFF.

This chain uses TRBV27 with TRBJ2-1, with TRBD2 matching 9 bases. In germline, CDR1 is MNHEY, CDR2 SMNVEV (reference sequence). The CDR3 spans 16 residues. After removal of 6 bases from V and 7 bases from J, the junction contained 13 bases not matched to a gene. CDR3 DNA: TGTGCCAGCAGCCAAACTAGCGGGTGGTCCGAGAATGAGCAGTTCTTC. As protein: CASSQTSGWSENEQFF.

The chain joins TRBV5-4 to TRBJ2-7; TRBD2 agrees at 10 bases. The CDR3 loop spans 16 amino acids. Germline-derived CDR1 and CDR2 are SGHNT and YYREEE (reference sequence). Germline trimming cut 3 bases from V and 3 bases from J; bases unmatched to any gene: 9. The CDR3 spells CASSWEAGGAGYEQYF. CDR3 nucleotide sequence: TGTGCCAGCAGCTGGGAAGCGGGGGGGGCTGGCTACGAGCAGTACTTC.

The rearrangement uses TRBV7-9 and TRBJ2-1, with D perhaps assigned TRBD1 or TRBD2 (5 bases each). Germline V gene lookup returns CDR1 SEHNR and CDR2 FQNEAQ (reference sequence). CDR3 size: 18 residues. The V end was cut by 4 bases, the J end by 1 base, with 20 bases between. The CDR3 protein is CASSSITPGALSYNEQFF. DNA of the CDR3: TGTGCCAGCAGCTCGATTACCCCCGGGGCCCTATCCTACAATGAGCAGTTCTTC.

The chain is built from TRBV12-2 and TRBJ2-7; the DNA was not compared with TRBD2, the D call given in the table. TRBV12-2 is a pseudogene segment. This CDR3 has 13 amino acids. The CDR3 loop reads CAGPRQGRDEQYF. The CDR3 DNA follows: TGTGCAGGACCACGGCAGGGTAGGGACGAGCAGTACTTC.

This clonotype turned up a few times. The CDR3 loop is CSVDRGLFAFF. CDR3 nucleotides: TGCAGCGTTGACAGGGGGCTTTTTGCTTTCTTT. V gene TRBV29-1 combines with J gene TRBJ1-1; 8 bases line up with TRBD1. Germline V gene lookup returns CDR1 SQVTM and CDR2 ANQGSEA. The CDR3 is made up of 11 amino acids. With V trimmed by 3 bases and J by 11 bases, 5 bases remained unmatched.

This clonotype was detected a few times. The chain recombines TRBV21-1 with TRBJ2-7; TRBD2, the table's D call, was not compared with the DNA. TRBV21-1 is an annotated pseudogene. This CDR3 is built from 16 residues. The CDR3 DNA follows: TGTGCCAGCAGCACCTCAGCGGGGGAACGCTCCTACGAGCAGTACTTC. Residues: CASSTSAGERSYEQYF.

The chain links TRBV7-3 to TRBJ2-1, with 9 nucleotides matching TRBD2. Germline trimming cut 5 bases from V and 6 bases from J; bases unmatched to any gene: 5. Germline loops: CDR1 SGHTA, CDR2 FQGTGA. The length of the CDR3 is 14 residues. The DNA for the CDR3 is TGTGCCAGCAGCACCGGGACTAGCATCAATGAGCAGTTCTTC. Protein: CASSTGTSINEQFF. Complete variable domain (other parts from reference TRBV7-3 and TRBJ2-1): GAGVSQTPSNKVTEKGKYVELRCDPISGHTALYWYRQSLGQGPEFLIYFQGTGAADDSGLPNDRFFAVRPEGSVSTLKIQRTERGDSAVYLCASSTGTSINEQFFGPGTRLTVL.

The J gene is TRBJ1-2, the V gene TRBV12-3 or TRBV12-4; the D is unclear. Trimming removed 1 base at V and 8 bases at J, with 8 bases between. The CDR3 is 12 residues long. Written as DNA, the CDR3 is TGTGCCAGCAGTTTAGTAGGGAGGGGCTACACCTTC. This codes for CASSLVGRGYTF.

This chain links TRBV14 with TRBJ2-7, with D possibly matching TRBD2 (6 bases). Germline V gene sequence: CDR1 SGHDN, CDR2 FVKESK. Trimming shortened V by 4 bases and J by 6 bases, and 13 bases separated the two germline ends. The CDR3 has 13 amino acids. The CDR3, as DNA: TGTGCCAGCAGCCCTTATGGGACTCCCGAGCAGTACTTC. Amino acid sequence: CASSPYGTPEQYF.

This clonotype was detected a few times. The chain recombines TRBV7-9 with TRBJ2-1; D possibly matches TRBD1 or TRBD2 (5 bases each). The CDR3 is made up of 15 amino acids. Per germline, CDR1 SEHNR and CDR2 FQNEAQ (reference sequence). The V gene lost 1 base and the J gene lost 2 bases, with 9 bases spanning the gap. CDR3 bases: TGTGCCAGCAGCTTAGGGGACCCACCCTACAATGAGCAGTTCTTC. Its translation is CASSLGDPPYNEQFF. Full variable domain (remainder filled in from reference TRBV7-9 and TRBJ2-1): DTGVSQNPRHKITKRGQNVTFRCDPISEHNRLYWYRQTLGQGPEFLTYFQNEAQLEKSRLLSDRFSAERPKGSFSTLEIQRTEQGDSAMYLCASSLGDPPYNEQFFGPGTRLTVL.

The chain joins TRBV27 to TRBJ2-3; 8 bases match TRBD1. The CDR3 sequence is 17 residues long. In germline, CDR1 is MNHEY, CDR2 SMNVEV (reference sequence). V was pared by 0 bases and J by 3 bases, with 8 bases of the junction left unmatched. In DNA, the CDR3 is TGTGCCAGCAGTTTATCCCGACAGGGGCAGGCGACAGATACGCAGTATTTT. It encodes CASSLSRQGQATDTQYF.

In its sample, this clonotype was seen a few times. The chain joins TRBV29-1 to TRBJ2-6; TRBD1 aligns across 8 bases. Looked up from germline, CDR1 is SQVTM and CDR2 is ANQGSEA. The junction had 6 bases not matched to a gene; V was cut back by 6 bases and J by 2 bases. CDR3 length equals 15 residues. In DNA form, the CDR3 reads TGCAGCGTCGGACAGGGTTCGACTGGGGCCAACGTCCTGACTTTC. This translates into CSVGQGSTGANVLTF.

This clonotype was found a few times. The chain recombines TRBV5-4 with TRBJ1-1; D possibly corresponds to TRBD1 (5 bases). This CDR3 is 17 amino acids long. The germline CDR1 and CDR2 sequences are SGHNT and YYREEE (reference sequence). V gave up 5 bases and J gave up 0 bases, with 20 bases separating them. The CDR3: CASSYHTGSTMNTEAFF. In DNA, the CDR3 is TGTGCCAGCAGTTACCATACAGGCTCCACGATGAACACTGAAGCTTTCTTT. The full variable domain, in which reference TRBV5-4 and TRBJ1-1 provide the parts outside the CDR3, is ETGVTQSPTHLIKTRGQQVTLRCSSQSGHNTVSWYQQALGQGPQFIFQYYREEENGRGNFPPRFSGLQFPNYSSELNVNALELDDSALYLCASSYHTGSTMNTEAFFGQGTRLTVV.

This rearrangement joins TRBV12-3 or TRBV12-4 to TRBJ1-2; unclear D gene. The CDR3 covers 12 residues. The V end was cut by 10 bases, the J end by 3 bases, with 12 bases between. CDR3 sequence reads: CATKSGHYGYTF. In nucleotides, the CDR3 is TGTGCCACCAAATCCGGGCACTATGGCTACACCTTC.

This clonotype has at least ten counts. The rearrangement uses TRBV5-1 and TRBJ2-2; D is perhaps TRBD1 or TRBD2 (5 bases each). The germline gives CDR1 SGHRS, CDR2 YFSETQ. V lost 5 bases, J lost 3 bases, and 14 bases lay in between. The CDR3 consists of 15 residues. The CDR3 nucleotides read TGCGCCAGCAGTTCCAGGGTCGGGGACACCGGGGAGCTGTTTTTT. Residues: CASSSRVGDTGELFF.